The T cell receptor (beta chain) described here comes from a study of CD8+ T cells in alopecia areata. Study in general: The drug, tofacitinib, lasted 6 to 18 months, followed by 6 months off drug.

Of note for this clone: Its antigen is unidentified.

Study outcomes and limitations: The presence of one nonresponder keeps the tie between baseline CD8+ expansion and response uncertain. A large proportion of expanded lesional clones were detected persisting in scalp and blood during tofacitinib. Tofacitinib delivered significant drops in scalp clonality and in expanded CD8+ clones among the top 100.

The treatment here: oral pan-JAK inhibitor, 5-10 mg twice daily. Isolated RNA was reverse transcribed into cDNA used as the sequencing template. Using immunoSEQ multiplex PCR, the repertoire was profiled, and TCRdb retains in-frame clones only, with some absent. The sample lists roughly 98,000 clones, under 70% seen once, with about a sixth in the top ten. The source is a human donor with alopecia areata. Specimen: CD8+ T cells sorted from blood, collected at week 4, from a patient treated with tofacitinib.

In nucleotides, the CDR3 is TGCGCCAGCAGCCCGGGGACACTACAACGCAATGATGAGCAGTTCTTC. This sequence encodes CASSPGTLQRNDEQFF. The chain is built from TRBV5-1 and TRBJ2-1, with D possibly being TRBD1 (6 bases). Trimming took 4 bases from V and 8 from J, leaving 22 bases between them. This CDR3 has 16 amino acids. The germline gives CDR1 SGHRS, CDR2 YFSETQ.